The 14 T cell receptor beta chains below come from one sample, sequenced in a study of PD-L1 blockade in urothelial cancer. Assay: immunoSEQ multiplex PCR; the TCRdb copy retains only in-frame clones and omits some. This sample has about 41,000 clones, with under 90% found just once. This specimen was PBMCs, taken around atezolizumab (anti-PD-L1) treatment. These receptors were taken from a man in his sixties with urothelial cancer.

J is TRBJ1-4 and V is TRBV27, with 7 bases identical to TRBD1. Germline CDR1 and CDR2: MNHEY and SMNVEV (reference sequence). The CDR3 sequence is 14 residues long. V shed 7 bases and J 5 bases; nucleotides not matched to a gene: 7. In DNA, the CDR3 is TGTGCCAGCAAGGCGGGACAGTTCAATGAAAAACTGTTTTTT. Translated: CASKAGQFNEKLFF.

The chain uses TRBV19 and TRBJ2-2; D remains unclear. Trimming pared 7 bases from V and 0 bases from J, leaving 12 bases between. Germline V lookup: CDR1 LNHDA, CDR2 SQIVND (reference sequence). This CDR3 is built from 15 residues. The CDR3 spells CASNPTPANTGELFF. The DNA for the CDR3 is TGTGCCAGTAATCCGACACCTGCGAACACCGGGGAGCTGTTTTTT.

The chain's CDR3 is CASSVGASGTEAFF. As DNA, the CDR3 is TGTGCCAGCAGTGTGGGGGCGTCGGGCACTGAAGCTTTCTTT. The chain combines TRBV6-1 with TRBJ1-1, with D possibly being TRBD1 (6 bases). Germline V gene data show CDR1 as MNHNS and CDR2 as SASEGT. The CDR3 length is 14 residues. Trimming stripped 4 bases from V and 4 bases from J, with 13 bases between.

The chain employs TRBV11-2 and TRBJ2-7, with a tentative D call TRBD1 (6 bases). Germline V lookup: CDR1 SGHAT, CDR2 FQNNGV. The V end lost 1 base, the J end lost 4 bases, and 11 bases lay between the germline ends. The CDR3 covers 14 residues. Here the CDR3 DNA reads TGTGCCAGCAGCTTAGGAGGACAGATATACGAGCAGTACTTC. Its translation: CASSLGGQIYEQYF.

The chain carries TRBV23-1 and TRBJ1-5; D is undetermined. TRBV23-1 is placed among ORFs of uncertain function. The CDR3 extends over 14 amino acids. V was trimmed by 2 bases and J by 6 bases, leaving 11 bases between them. Here the CDR3 DNA reads TGCGCCAGCAGTCAAGGCGGCCCCTCTCAGCCCCAGCATTTT. Its translation: CASSQGGPSQPQHF.

In its sample, this clone is medium-sized. The gene calls are TRBV10-3 and TRBJ1-3, with 7 positions matching TRBD1. This CDR3 is 13 amino acids long. J was trimmed by 0 bases and V by 8 bases; bases with no gene match: 1. Germline lookup yields CDR1 ENHRY and CDR2 SYGVKD. CDR3 sequence (DNA): TGTGCCATCCGGGACAGCTCTGGAAACACCATATATTTT. Amino acid sequence: CAIRDSSGNTIYF.

The rearrangement uses TRBV6-1 and TRBJ1-6, with TRBD1 identical over 10 bases. Trimming cost V 4 bases and J 7 bases; bases outside gene matches: 1. Germline assignment: CDR1 MNHNS and CDR2 SASEGT. CDR3 length equals 14 residues. DNA for the CDR3: TGTGCCAGCAGTGGGGACAGGGGAAATTCACCCCTCCACTTT. Amino acid sequence: CASSGDRGNSPLHF.

J is TRBJ2-2 and V is TRBV5-8; no clear D gene. Trimming took 4 bases from V and 4 from J, leaving 14 bases between them. The CDR3 is 15 amino acids. Germline CDR1 and CDR2: SGHTS and YDEGEE. CDR3 region: CASSLSLYGTGELFF. The CDR3 DNA follows: TGTGCCAGCAGCCTCTCACTGTACGGCACCGGGGAGCTGTTTTTT.

The chain has TRBV5-1 and TRBJ1-4, with D perhaps matching TRBD1 (6 bases). CDR1 and CDR2 (germline): SGHRS, YFSETQ. V gave up 0 bases and J gave up 6 bases, with 15 bases separating them. The CDR3 covers 16 residues. CDR3 sequence (DNA): TGCGCCAGCAGCTTGGTTCCGGGGGGCCGAGATGAAAAACTGTTTTTT. This codes for CASSLVPGGRDEKLFF.

The genes are TRBV5-1 and TRBJ2-2; maybe TRBD2 (5 bases). Trimming pared 5 bases from V and 4 bases from J, leaving 12 bases between. This CDR3 region has 14 residues. CDR1 is SGHRS, CDR2 YFSETQ, per germline. CDR3 sequence reads: CASSRGTGTGELFF. CDR3 DNA: TGCGCCAGCAGTCGGGGTACGGGCACCGGGGAGCTGTTTTTT.

V usage is TRBV20-1 and J usage is TRBJ1-2; no clear D. This CDR3 spans 11 amino acids. The germline V gene encodes CDR1 DFQATT and CDR2 SNEGSKA (reference sequence). V lost 3 bases and J lost 3, with 5 bases in between. This CDR3 reads CSARRDYGYTF. The CDR3 DNA reads TGCAGTGCTAGGCGGGACTATGGCTACACCTTC.

The chain combines TRBV30 with TRBJ1-4; weak D call: TRBD1 (6 bases). The CDR3 has 13 residues. V lost 4 bases and J lost 5, with 11 bases in between. Germline V gives CDR1 GTSNPN, CDR2 SVGIG (reference sequence). This chain's CDR3 is CAWTRGLNEKLFF. DNA for the CDR3: TGTGCCTGGACAAGGGGGTTGAATGAAAAACTGTTTTTT.

V usage is TRBV5-1 and J usage is TRBJ2-7, with 10 bases identical to TRBD1. CDR1 is SGHRS and CDR2 is YFSETQ in the germline V gene. This CDR3 spans 16 amino acids. V was clipped by 2 bases and J by 1 base; unmatched bases: 6. CDR3 sequence reads: CASSFSTGGESYEQYF. CDR3 DNA: TGCGCCAGCAGCTTCTCGACAGGGGGCGAATCCTACGAGCAGTACTTC.

The CDR3 loop reads CASSRQVYEQYF. The CDR3 nucleotides are TGTGCCAGCAGCCGACAGGTCTACGAGCAGTACTTC. The chain combines TRBV7-3 with TRBJ2-7; a possible D gene is TRBD1 (6 bases). This CDR3 is built from 12 residues. The V end lost 5 bases, the J end lost 3 bases, and 8 bases lay between the germline ends. CDR1 is SGHTA and CDR2 is FQGTGA in the germline V gene.